The 8 T cell receptor beta chains in this list originate from one sample, sequenced in a study of shared clonotypes between healthy human individuals. Profiled with immunoSEQ multiplex PCR; TCRdb holds only in-frame clones, not every one. Counted here are roughly 700,000 clones, less than 95% occurring once; the ten biggest clones make up more than 30%. Material for sequencing was memory CD8+ T cells from PBMCs. Subset defined: CD45RO+ cells pooled with CCR7-negative TemRA cells. These receptors all come from a man aged 18 to 35 in good health. Some clones in this sample may be carry-over from other donors' samples.

V usage is TRBV10-3 and J usage is TRBJ2-2; TRBD1 might be the D (6 bases). The CDR3 contains 17 residues. In germline, CDR1 is ENHRY, CDR2 SYGVKD. Trimming took off 4 bases at V and 1 base at J, with 16 bases between the two ends. CDR3 bases: TGTGCCATCAGTGTGCCAGGGGTCCTGCAGAACACCGGGGAGCTGTTTTTT. Its translation: CAISVPGVLQNTGELFF.

In the case of this clone: It may be a read error: a sequence one base away is much more abundant. V usage is TRBV2 and J usage is TRBJ2-6; no clear D gene. This CDR3 has 15 amino acids. Germline V CDR1 and CDR2: SNHLY, FYNNEI. The ends were cut back, 2 bases at V and 2 bases at J, with 7 bases in the middle. CDR3 bases: TGTGCCAGCAGTGAAAAGCCAGCTGGGGCCAACGTCCTGACTTTC. Its translation is CASSEKPAGANVLTF. Combining the CDR3 with reference TRBV2 and TRBJ2-6 gives the whole variable domain EPEVTQTPSHQVTQMGQEVILRCVPISNHLYFYWYRQILGQKVEFLVSFYNNEISEKSEIFDDQFSVERPDGSNFTLKIRSTKLEDSAMYFCASSEKPAGANVLTFGAGSRLTVL.

The chain uses TRBV10-1 and TRBJ2-1; 12 bases fit TRBD2. Losses at the gene ends were 0 bases for V and 0 bases for J; bases not matched to a gene: 6. Germline loops: CDR1 WNHNN, CDR2 SYGVQD (reference sequence). The CDR3 loop spans 19 amino acids. The CDR3 nucleotides read TGCGCCAGCAGTGAGTCCATACTAGCGGGAGGATTCTCCTACAATGAGCAGTTCTTC. Its protein is CASSESILAGGFSYNEQFF.

This clone was recorded only once. This chain links TRBV29-1 with TRBJ2-7, with a weak D call TRBD2 (6 bases). CDR1 is SQVTM and CDR2 is ANQGSEA in the germline V gene. This CDR3 is 15 amino acids long. Trimming shortened V by 7 bases and J by 1 base, and 20 bases separated the two germline ends. CDR3 residues: CSALGVGSGSYEQYF. The CDR3 nucleotides are TGCAGCGCCCTAGGGGTTGGTAGCGGATCCTACGAGCAGTACTTC.

The V gene is TRBV27, the J gene TRBJ1-1; D is undetermined. In germline, CDR1 is MNHEY, CDR2 SMNVEV (reference sequence). Trimming took off 3 bases at V and 6 bases at J, with 11 bases between the two ends. CDR3 length: 13 residues. CDR3 nucleotides: TGTGCCAGCAGTTTTCTTAGTGGTGCTGAAGCTTTCTTT. Residues: CASSFLSGAEAFF.

This chain connects TRBV29-1 to TRBJ2-7; TRBD2 matches at 7 bases. This CDR3 is built from 14 residues. Germline CDR1 and CDR2: SQVTM and ANQGSEA. The J segment lost 1 base and the V segment lost 4 bases, leaving 7 bases of the junction unmatched. The CDR3 DNA is TGCAGCGTTGTAATTGGGGGACTATCCTACGAGCAGTACTTC. This encodes CSVVIGGLSYEQYF.

The CDR3 here is CASSIVAGVQYEQYF. Here the CDR3 DNA reads TGTGCCAGTAGTATAGTAGCGGGAGTCCAGTACGAGCAGTACTTC. The V and J genes are TRBV19 and TRBJ2-7; 9 bases map to TRBD2. The CDR3 runs to 15 residues. With 1 base clipped from V and 4 bases from J, the junction kept 5 bases outside the gene matches. CDR1 is LNHDA, CDR2 SQIVND, per germline (reference sequence).

This chain uses TRBV28 with TRBJ2-7; 7 bases fit TRBD2. There are 16 residues in the CDR3. The J segment lost 3 bases and the V segment lost 3 bases, leaving 11 bases of the junction unmatched. CDR1 MDHEN and CDR2 SYDVKM come from the germline V gene. The CDR3 sequence is CASSFRVVGGDYEQYF. CDR3 nucleotides: TGTGCCAGCAGTTTTCGGGTTGTGGGGGGGGACTACGAGCAGTACTTC. The whole variable domain, remainder taken from reference TRBV28 and TRBJ2-7, is DVKVTQSSRYLVKRTGEKVFLECVQDMDHENMFWYRQDPGLGLRLIYFSYDVKMKEKGDIPEGYSVSREKKERFSLILESASTNQTSMYLCASSFRVVGGDYEQYFGPGTRLTVT.